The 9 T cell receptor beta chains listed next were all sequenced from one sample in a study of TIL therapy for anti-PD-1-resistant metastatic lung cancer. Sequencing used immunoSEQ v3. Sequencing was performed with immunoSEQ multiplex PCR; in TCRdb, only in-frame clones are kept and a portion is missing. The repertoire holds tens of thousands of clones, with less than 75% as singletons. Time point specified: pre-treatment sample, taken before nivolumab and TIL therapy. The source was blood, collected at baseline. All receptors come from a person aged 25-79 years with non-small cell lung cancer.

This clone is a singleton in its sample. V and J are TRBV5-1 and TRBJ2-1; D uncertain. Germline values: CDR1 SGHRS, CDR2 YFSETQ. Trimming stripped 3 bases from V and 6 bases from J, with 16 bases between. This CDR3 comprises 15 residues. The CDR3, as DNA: TGCGCCAGCAGCTCTACGGCAGGCGCCGTCAATGAGCAGTTCTTC. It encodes CASSSTAGAVNEQFF.

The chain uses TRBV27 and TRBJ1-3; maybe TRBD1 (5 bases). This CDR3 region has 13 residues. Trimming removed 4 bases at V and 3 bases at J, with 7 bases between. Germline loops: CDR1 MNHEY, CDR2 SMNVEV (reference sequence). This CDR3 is CASSCGGGNTIYF. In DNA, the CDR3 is TGTGCCAGCAGTTGTGGGGGTGGAAACACCATATATTTT.

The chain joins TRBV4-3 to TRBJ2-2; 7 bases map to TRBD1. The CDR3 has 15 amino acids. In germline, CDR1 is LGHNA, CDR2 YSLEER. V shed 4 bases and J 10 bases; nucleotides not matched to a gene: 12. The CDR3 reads CASSLLSQGQSELFF. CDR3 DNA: TGCGCCAGCAGCCTACTGAGCCAGGGACAGTCGGAGCTGTTTTTT.

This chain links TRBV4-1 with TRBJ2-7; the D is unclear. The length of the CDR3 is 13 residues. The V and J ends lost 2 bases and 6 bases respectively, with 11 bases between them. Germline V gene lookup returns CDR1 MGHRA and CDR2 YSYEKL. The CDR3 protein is CASSQLGGIEQYF. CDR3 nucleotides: TGCGCCAGCAGCCAATTGGGTGGGATCGAGCAGTACTTC.

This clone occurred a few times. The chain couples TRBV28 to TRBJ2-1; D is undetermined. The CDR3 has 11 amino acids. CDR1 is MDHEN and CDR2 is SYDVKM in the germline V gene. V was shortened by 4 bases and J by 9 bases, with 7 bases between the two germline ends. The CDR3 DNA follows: TGTGCCAGCAGTTGGGTGGGTGAGCAGTTCTTC. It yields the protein CASSWVGEQFF.

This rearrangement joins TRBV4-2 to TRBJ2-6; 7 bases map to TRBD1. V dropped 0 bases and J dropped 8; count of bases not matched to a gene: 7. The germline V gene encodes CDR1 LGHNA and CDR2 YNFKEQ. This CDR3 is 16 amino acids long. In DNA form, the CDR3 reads TGTGCCAGCAGCCAAGATAGGGGGCGAGAAACCAACGTCCTGACTTTC. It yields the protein CASSQDRGRETNVLTF.

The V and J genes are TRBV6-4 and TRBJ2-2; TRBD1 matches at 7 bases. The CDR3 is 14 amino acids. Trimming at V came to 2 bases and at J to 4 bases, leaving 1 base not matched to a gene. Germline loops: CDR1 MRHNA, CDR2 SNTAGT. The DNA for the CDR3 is TGTGCCAGCAGTGACCCAGGGGGCACCGGGGAGCTGTTTTTT. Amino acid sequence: CASSDPGGTGELFF.

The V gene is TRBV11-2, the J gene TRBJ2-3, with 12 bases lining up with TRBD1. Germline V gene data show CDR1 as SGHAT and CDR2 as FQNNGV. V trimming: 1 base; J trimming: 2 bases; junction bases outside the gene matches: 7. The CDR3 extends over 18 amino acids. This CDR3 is CASSLAGQGASTTDTQYF. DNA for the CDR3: TGTGCCAGCAGCTTAGCGGGACAGGGGGCGAGCACCACAGATACGCAGTATTTT.

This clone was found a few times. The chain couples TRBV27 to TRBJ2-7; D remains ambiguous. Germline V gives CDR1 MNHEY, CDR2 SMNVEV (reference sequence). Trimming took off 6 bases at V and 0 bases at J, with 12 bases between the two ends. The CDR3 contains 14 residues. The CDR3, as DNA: TGTGCCAGCAGACCCTTCCAGAGCTCCTACGAGCAGTACTTC. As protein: CASRPFQSSYEQYF.